This T cell receptor (beta chain) was profiled in a study of blood T cell repertoires in COVID-19. Trimming cost V 8 bases and J 4 bases, with 14 bases left between them. This CDR3 is 13 amino acids long. From germline, CDR1 is MGHDK and CDR2 SYGVNS. The cohort comprised adults aged 18 to 89 years residing in around 25 US areas. TCRdb keeps only in-frame clones here, not all; method: immunoSEQ multiplex PCR. The sample holds 190,000 or so clones, about nine tenths seen once. In its sample, this clone was seen a few times. The sample consisted of PBMCs or T cells enriched from blood (not recorded which). This receptor was taken from a man aged 18-30 years with acute COVID-19. The rearrangement joins TRBV25-1 to TRBJ1-1; maybe TRBD1 (5 bases). The CDR3 spells CASSGPRGTEAFF. CDR3 DNA sequence: TGTGCCAGCTCAGGGCCAAGAGGCACTGAAGCTTTCTTT. The variable domain in full, completed from reference TRBV25-1 and TRBJ1-1, reads EADIYQTPRYLVIGTGKKITLECSQTMGHDKMYWYQQDPGMELHLIHYSYGVNSTEKGDLSSESTVSRIRTEHFPLTLESARPSHTSQYLCASSGPRGTEAFFGQGTRLTVV.